This T cell receptor (beta chain) comes out of a study of PD-1 blockade in classical Hodgkin lymphoma. General observations from the study: Baseline diversity resembling that of newly diagnosed patients was seen in complete responders. Individuals who commenced nivolumab within less than 1 year of ASCT were excluded. A significant rise in TCR diversity was seen by C4D1 for CD4+ cells but not for CD8+ cells. Baseline TCR diversity was reportedly lower in newly diagnosed patients than in healthy donors. It was reported as lower still in relapsed/refractory patients.

This clone has only a few counts. Its antigen is not identified. Repertoires were generated with immunoSEQ multiplex PCR, while TCRdb's copy carries only in-frame clones and drops some. Among 35,000 to 50,000 clones listed, 65% to 70% were seen once. Specified time point: cycle 4 day 1 (C4D1), after 5 to 7 weeks of nivolumab. Following autologous stem cell transplantation, relapse occurred in every patient, and exposure to brentuximab vedotin varied. The ends were cut back, 4 bases at V and 5 bases at J, with 12 bases in the middle. This CDR3 has 13 residues. CDR1 SGHNT and CDR2 YYREEE come from the germline V gene (reference sequence).

The source of this sequence is a human donor with classical Hodgkin lymphoma. The V call is TRBV5-4, the J call TRBJ1-1; maybe TRBD1 (5 bases). This material consisted of peripheral blood mononuclear cells (PBMCs), taken before the fourth cycle of nivolumab. The CDR3: CASSPREGTEAFF. DNA of the CDR3: TGTGCCAGCAGCCCCAGGGAGGGGACTGAAGCTTTCTTT.